Listed below are T cell receptor beta chains from one sample, sequenced in a study of metastatic and nonmetastatic thyroid tumors. TCRdb reprocessed the PCR reads using MiXCR. Of 7,500 to 10,000 clones in the sample, over 9.5% were seen once. What was sequenced was tumor tissue. These receptors came from a female donor with papillary thyroid cancer or a benign thyroid nodule (not recorded which). Some clones in this sample may be carry-over from other donors' samples. The conserved cysteine and the conserved F or W are not part of the CDR3 here.

len: 12
v_gene: TRBV6-1
j_gene: TRBJ1-2
CDR3aa: ASSEDWWNYGYT

len: 13
v_gene: TRBV28
j_gene: TRBJ2-4
CDR3aa: ASSLFRETKNIQY

len: 13
v_gene: TRBV10-3
j_gene: TRBJ1-6
CDR3aa: AISESPPGYSPLH

len: 10
v_gene: TRBV28
j_gene: TRBJ1-2
CDR3aa: ASRTGYSGYT

len: 13
v_gene: TRBV7-8
j_gene: TRBJ2-4
CDR3aa: ASSLVWGTKNIQY

len: 13
v_gene: TRBV27
j_gene: TRBJ2-1
CDR3aa: ASRSAPEGNNEQF

len: 19
v_gene: TRBV11-1
j_gene: TRBJ2-1
CDR3aa: ASSQAQGLGIAFGSYNEQF

len: 13
v_gene: TRBV6-1
j_gene: TRBJ1-5
CDR3aa: ASSPQQGRNQPQH

len: 15
v_gene: TRBV6-1
j_gene: TRBJ2-2
CDR3aa: ASNRAGLSGFTGELF

len: 10
v_gene: TRBV28
j_gene: TRBJ2-7
CDR3aa: ASSLGNYEQY

len: 12
v_gene: TRBV20-1
j_gene: TRBJ2-3
CDR3aa: SGTLGASTDTQY

len: 13
v_gene: TRBV4-2
j_gene: TRBJ2-6
CDR3aa: ASSQDPSGANVLT

len: 11
v_gene: TRBV20-1
j_gene: TRBJ1-1
CDR3aa: SALGRVNTEAF

len: 11
v_gene: TRBV5-6
j_gene: TRBJ1-2
CDR3aa: ASSFVGANGYT

len: 14
v_gene: TRBV13
j_gene: TRBJ2-3
CDR3aa: ASSLALTSGFDTQY

len: 12
v_gene: TRBV9
j_gene: TRBJ1-5
CDR3aa: ASSAGLSNQPQH

len: 9
v_gene: TRBV20-1
j_gene: TRBJ2-1
CDR3aa: SARVSGKQF

len: 14
v_gene: TRBV7-2
j_gene: TRBJ2-1
CDR3aa: ASSLAPSRSYNEQF

len: 12
v_gene: TRBV2
j_gene: TRBJ1-2
CDR3aa: ASTRGGARAGYT

len: 15
v_gene: TRBV6-1
j_gene: TRBJ1-5
CDR3aa: ASSEGGGPYSNQPQH

len: 16
v_gene: TRBV2
j_gene: TRBJ2-3
CDR3aa: ASSERAGGVLATDTQY

len: 12
v_gene: TRBV2
j_gene: TRBJ2-1
CDR3aa: ASRGQGHYNEQF

len: 13
v_gene: TRBV27
j_gene: TRBJ1-1
CDR3aa: ASRLGYRGNTEAF

len: 15
v_gene: TRBV4-1
j_gene: TRBJ1-3
CDR3aa: ASSQLTGRDSGNTIY

len: 13
v_gene: TRBV5-6
j_gene: TRBJ1-2
CDR3aa: ASSPYYRTNYGYT

len: 12
v_gene: TRBV6-1
j_gene: TRBJ1-1
CDR3aa: ASSVDGTNTEAF

len: 16
v_gene: TRBV12-3/TRBV12-4
j_gene: TRBJ1-3
CDR3aa: ASSLFFAGGSSGNTIY

len: 13
v_gene: TRBV19
j_gene: TRBJ2-6
CDR3aa: ASSRSSSGANVLT

len: 10
v_gene: TRBV20-1
j_gene: TRBJ1-1
CDR3aa: SARERDTEAF

len: 12
v_gene: TRBV7-2
j_gene: TRBJ1-3
CDR3aa: ASSLGQSGNTIY

len: 11
v_gene: TRBV13
j_gene: TRBJ1-3
CDR3aa: ASSVRMGNTIY

len: 11
v_gene: TRBV4-1
j_gene: TRBJ2-1
CDR3aa: ASSQEVGGEQF

len: 15
v_gene: TRBV28
j_gene: TRBJ1-5
CDR3aa: ASSFVQWGAGGQPQH

len: 15
v_gene: TRBV28
j_gene: TRBJ2-1
CDR3aa: ASSLWGGRISYNEQF

len: 16
v_gene: TRBV15
j_gene: TRBJ1-3
CDR3aa: ATSRDGDSGSSGNTIY

len: 12
v_gene: TRBV20-1
j_gene: TRBJ1-1
CDR3aa: SATKGTMNTEAF

len: 13
v_gene: TRBV5-1
j_gene: TRBJ1-3
CDR3aa: ASSLSGEPGNTIY

len: 13
v_gene: TRBV19
j_gene: TRBJ1-2
CDR3aa: ASSINGPRRVGYT

len: 13
v_gene: TRBV7-6
j_gene: TRBJ2-7
CDR3aa: ASSLAGQGPYEQY

len: 10
v_gene: TRBV28
j_gene: TRBJ1-3
CDR3aa: ASSHPADTIY

len: 9
v_gene: TRBV5-8
j_gene: TRBJ1-1
CDR3aa: ASSLAVEAF

len: 17
v_gene: TRBV20-1
j_gene: TRBJ2-1
CDR3aa: SARASSAPSSGRIYEQF

len: 12
v_gene: TRBV2
j_gene: TRBJ2-7
CDR3aa: ASNWGQGHYEQY

len: 11
v_gene: TRBV19
j_gene: TRBJ2-5
CDR3aa: ASNAGGGETQY

len: 13
v_gene: TRBV6-1
j_gene: TRBJ2-5
CDR3aa: ASSGTSGGAETQY

len: 13
v_gene: TRBV15
j_gene: TRBJ2-5
CDR3aa: ATSPPVGRGETQY

len: 13
v_gene: TRBV4-1
j_gene: TRBJ2-4
CDR3aa: ASSQPGGFKNIQY

len: 13
v_gene: TRBV28
j_gene: TRBJ1-4
CDR3aa: ASREEGTANEKLF

len: 11
v_gene: TRBV9
j_gene: TRBJ1-2
CDR3aa: ASSVEGFDGYT

len: 12
v_gene: TRBV20-1
j_gene: TRBJ2-5
CDR3aa: SASQGTHQETQY

len: 11
v_gene: TRBV20-1
j_gene: TRBJ1-5
CDR3aa: SARWENNQPQH